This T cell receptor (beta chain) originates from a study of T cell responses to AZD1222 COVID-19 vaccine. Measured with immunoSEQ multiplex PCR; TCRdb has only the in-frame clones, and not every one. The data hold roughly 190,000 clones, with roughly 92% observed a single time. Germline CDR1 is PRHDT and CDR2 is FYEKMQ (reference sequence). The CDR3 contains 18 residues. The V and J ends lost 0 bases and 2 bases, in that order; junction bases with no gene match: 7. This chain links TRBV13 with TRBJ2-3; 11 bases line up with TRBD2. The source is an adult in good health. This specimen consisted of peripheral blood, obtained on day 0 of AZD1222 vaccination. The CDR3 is CASSLGLASGGYTDTQYF. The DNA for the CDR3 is TGTGCCAGCAGCTTAGGCCTTGCTAGCGGGGGGTACACAGATACGCAGTATTTT.